This TCR beta chain was profiled in a study of metastatic and nonmetastatic thyroid tumors. CDR3 length: 15 amino acids. Germline V gene lookup returns CDR1 LGHNA and CDR2 YNFKEQ. The V gene lost 0 bases and the J gene lost 8 bases, with 13 bases spanning the gap. Before thyroid surgery, none of the patients had received any treatment. MiXCR reprocessed the PCR reads for TCRdb. The table has approximately 31,000 clones, 15% to 20% seen once. Study-level results: For both blood and tumor, malignant thyroid tumors reportedly showed significantly higher TCR beta diversity than benign nodules did.

This clone has at least ten counts. Its cognate antigen is unknown. This rearrangement joins TRBV4-2 to TRBJ1-4; D is unresolved. The sequence derives from a female donor with papillary thyroid cancer or a benign thyroid nodule (not recorded which). Some clones in this sample may be carry-over from other donors' samples. Sequencing was carried out using blood. The CDR3 loop is CASSQEGPGGEKLFF. The CDR3 nucleotides are TGTGCCAGCAGCCAAGAAGGGCCGGGTGGGGAAAAACTGTTTTTT.